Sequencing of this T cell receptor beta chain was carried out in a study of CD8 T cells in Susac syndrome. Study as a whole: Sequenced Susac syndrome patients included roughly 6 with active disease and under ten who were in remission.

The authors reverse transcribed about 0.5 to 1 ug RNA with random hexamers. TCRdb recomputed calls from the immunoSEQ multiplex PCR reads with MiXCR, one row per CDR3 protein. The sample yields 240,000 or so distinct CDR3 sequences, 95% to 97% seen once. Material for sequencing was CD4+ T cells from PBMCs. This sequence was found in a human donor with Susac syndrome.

The CDR3 loop reads CSARDQAGFSYEQYF. As DNA, the CDR3 is TGCAGTGCTAGAGACCAAGCGGGATTCTCCTACGAGCAGTACTTC. This chain links TRBV20-1 with TRBJ2-7, with 7 bases that match TRBD2. The V and J ends lost 0 bases and 0 bases, in that order; junction bases with no gene match: 5. Germline V gene lookup returns CDR1 DFQATT and CDR2 SNEGSKA (reference sequence). The CDR3 contains 15 residues.